The 2 T cell receptor beta chains given below trace back to one sample, sequenced in a study of blood T cell repertoires in COVID-19. TCRdb's copy holds only in-frame clones and misses some; the assay was immunoSEQ multiplex PCR. The sample holds about 110,000 clones, almost 85% seen once. Material for sequencing was peripheral blood. These receptor sequences come from a human donor in a cohort sampled during active COVID-19.

This clone appeared once. The chain employs TRBV3-1 (or the pseudogene TRBV3-2) and TRBJ2-4, with D unclear. The length of the CDR3 is 13 residues. Germline V gene lookup returns CDR1 LGHDT and CDR2 YNNKEL (reference sequence). Deletions cut 1 base from V and 8 bases from J, with 9 bases between. Here the CDR3 reads CASSQVSSDIQYF. The DNA for the CDR3 is TGTGCCAGCAGCCAAGTATCGTCGGACATTCAGTACTTC.

This clone was detected once. The chain has TRBV6-5 and TRBJ2-7, with D hard to call. Germline-derived CDR1 and CDR2 are MNHEY and SVGAGI. The germline V and J ends were trimmed by 2 bases and 2 bases, with 10 bases remaining between them. The CDR3 runs to 14 residues. The CDR3 region is CASSYVSETYEQYF. CDR3 DNA: TGTGCCAGCAGTTACGTGTCCGAGACCTACGAGCAGTACTTC.